These 23 T cell receptor beta chains originate from one sample sequenced in a study of breast tumors, draining lymph nodes, adjacent tissues. Each CDR3 protein gets one entry after TCRdb re-called the multiplex PCR reads with MiXCR. The data contain under 70,000 distinct CDR3 sequences, over 40% of them singletons. The source material was breast tumor tissue. The receptor set was obtained from a female donor with breast cancer. Some clones in this sample may be carry-over from other donors' samples.

This clonotype showed up many times. The J gene is TRBJ2-3, the V gene TRBV3-1; no clear D. Germline lookup yields CDR1 LGHDT and CDR2 YNNKEL (reference sequence). This CDR3 spans 11 amino acids. V was trimmed by 3 bases and J by 3 bases, leaving 1 base between them. CDR3 sequence: CASSQTDTQYF. In DNA form, the CDR3 reads TGTGCCAGCAGCCAGACAGATACGCAGTATTTT.

V gene TRBV10-2 combines with J gene TRBJ1-5; 9 bases are a match to TRBD1. CDR3 size: 16 residues. Germline-derived CDR1 and CDR2 are WSHSY and SAAADI. The junction had 11 bases not matched to a gene; V was cut back by 5 bases and J by 6 bases. The CDR3 loop reads CASSKGQGHSGQPQHF. The DNA for the CDR3 is TGCGCCAGCAGTAAGGGACAGGGACATTCAGGTCAGCCCCAGCATTTT.

This chain connects TRBV24-1 to TRBJ1-3; possibly TRBD1 for D (5 bases). This CDR3 comprises 16 residues. The V gene's germline CDR1 is KGHDR and CDR2 SFDVKD. V dropped 4 bases and J dropped 2 bases, with 14 bases sitting between them. This CDR3 is CATSDNPGTAGNTIYF. CDR3 DNA: TGTGCCACCAGTGACAATCCAGGGACCGCTGGAAACACCATATATTTT.

This clonotype occurred many times. The chain carries TRBV6-5 and TRBJ2-3; 14 bases align to TRBD2. J gave up 0 bases and V 8 bases, and 1 base lay outside the gene matches. The CDR3 spans 15 residues. Germline V CDR1 and CDR2: MNHEY, SVGAGI. CDR3 in DNA: TGTGCCAGCGGGACTAGCGGGGGAAGCACAGATACGCAGTATTTT. It encodes CASGTSGGSTDTQYF.

The chain recombines TRBV20-1 with TRBJ2-4, with D tentatively TRBD2 (6 bases). Trimming pared 6 bases from V and 7 bases from J, leaving 22 bases between. CDR1 is DFQATT and CDR2 is SNEGSKA in the germline V gene (reference sequence). The CDR3 totals 15 residues. The CDR3 coding sequence is TGCAGTGCCCCCCCGGGACTTCCCAACGCGAACATTCAGTACTTC. It encodes CSAPPGLPNANIQYF.

J is TRBJ2-5 and V is TRBV3-1, with no clear D. Germline V gives CDR1 LGHDT, CDR2 YNNKEL (reference sequence). V dropped 4 bases and J dropped 2 bases, with 14 bases sitting between them. The CDR3 consists of 15 residues. The CDR3 region is CASSLRSGRQETQYF. In DNA, the CDR3 is TGTGCCAGCAGCCTACGTTCAGGAAGGCAAGAGACCCAGTACTTC.

The chain carries TRBV20-1 and TRBJ1-2; 7 bases agree with TRBD1. V gave up 3 bases and J gave up 6 bases; unmatched junction bases: 13. CDR3 length: 15 amino acids. Germline V lookup: CDR1 DFQATT, CDR2 SNEGSKA (reference sequence). The CDR3 spells CSASLYYRGTDGYTF. In DNA, the CDR3 is TGCAGTGCTAGTCTGTACTACAGGGGAACGGATGGCTACACCTTC.

At least ten counts were recorded for this clonotype. The V gene is TRBV5-1, the J gene TRBJ2-3, with 9 bases fitting TRBD1. The CDR3 runs 16 residues. V dropped 4 bases and J dropped 5; count of bases not matched to a gene: 11. Germline assignment: CDR1 SGHRS and CDR2 YFSETQ. The CDR3 reads CASSPIVGQGVDTQYF. DNA for the CDR3: TGCGCCAGCAGCCCCATAGTGGGACAGGGAGTAGATACGCAGTATTTT.

As regards this clonotype: This may come from a read error, since a much larger clone is one base off. The chain has TRBV20-1 and TRBJ1-2; D is unclear. This CDR3 is 13 amino acids long. Germline assignment: CDR1 DFQATT and CDR2 SNEGSKA (reference sequence). The CDR3: CSAAPEVGYAYTF. In DNA form, the CDR3 reads TGCAGTGCTGCCCCAGAGGTGGGCTATGCCTACACCTTC.

This clonotype was seen at least ten times. The V and J genes are TRBV10-3 and TRBJ2-7; 11 bases align to TRBD1. Germline trimming cut 8 bases from V and 7 bases from J; bases unmatched to any gene: 7. This CDR3 is 13 amino acids long. CDR1 is ENHRY, CDR2 SYGVKD, per germline. CDR3 coding DNA: TGTGCCATCGGGGACAGGGGGGTCGGGGAGCAGTACTTC. Translating it yields CAIGDRGVGEQYF.

This clonotype occurred many times. This may come from a read error, since a much larger clone is one base off. This chain joins TRBV5-6 and TRBJ2-3, with D possibly TRBD1 on 5 matching bases. V was clipped by 3 bases and J by 2 bases, with 13 bases between them. The length of the CDR3 is 15 residues. Germline V gene sequence: CDR1 SGHDT, CDR2 YYEEEE. CDR3 region: CASSSLGASTDTQYF. The CDR3 DNA reads as TGTGCCAGCAGCTCCTTAGGGGCTTCCACAGATACGCAGTATTTT.

The count of this clonotype is one. V usage is TRBV2 and J usage is TRBJ1-5; D remains unclear. V was cut by 0 bases and J by 5 bases, with 11 bases left in between. The germline CDR1 and CDR2 sequences are SNHLY and FYNNEI. CDR3 length equals 15 residues. The CDR3 loop reads CASSEARRNDQPQHF. DNA of the CDR3: TGTGCCAGCAGTGAAGCGAGGCGGAACGATCAGCCCCAGCATTTT.

The table lists this clonotype with many counts. The DNA of the CDR3 is TGTGCCAGCAGGGGGCCGGGACTAGCGGGGGGGCGGGAGCAGTTCTTC. Translating it yields CASRGPGLAGGREQFF. The V gene is TRBV2, the J gene TRBJ2-1; 16 nucleotides agree with TRBD2. Germline lookup yields CDR1 SNHLY and CDR2 FYNNEI. J was trimmed by 10 bases and V by 6 bases; bases with no gene match: 9. The CDR3 is made up of 16 amino acids.

This clonotype was counted a few times. The DNA of the CDR3 is TGTGCCACCAGCAGAGCGTACAATGAGCAGTTCTTC. Encoded protein: CATSRAYNEQFF. The chain recombines TRBV15 with TRBJ2-1, with no clear D. Germline-derived CDR1 and CDR2 are LNHNV and YYDKDF (reference sequence). CDR3 length equals 12 residues. The germline V and J ends were trimmed by 1 base and 4 bases, with 2 bases remaining between them.

In its sample, this clonotype was seen many times. V gene TRBV7-2 combines with J gene TRBJ1-3; D unresolved. Germline loops: CDR1 SGHTA, CDR2 FQGNSA. Deletions cut 1 base from V and 0 bases from J, with 10 bases between. This CDR3 is 16 amino acids long. The CDR3 loop is CASSLEGTVSGNTIYF. CDR3 nucleotide sequence: TGTGCCAGCAGCTTAGAGGGTACGGTCTCTGGAAACACCATATATTTT.

CDR3 in amino acids: CPNSLAGTANTGELFF. The DNA of the CDR3 is TGCCCCAACAGCTTGGCCGGGACAGCAAACACCGGGGAGCTGTTTTTT. The chain employs TRBV5-1 and TRBJ2-2, with 7 bases matching TRBD1. Looked up from germline, CDR1 is SGHRS and CDR2 is YFSETQ. The CDR3 is 16 amino acids.

The gene calls are TRBV2 and TRBJ2-6, with D hard to call. This CDR3 comprises 13 residues. The V and J ends lost 8 bases and 3 bases respectively, with 8 bases between them. Germline assignment: CDR1 SNHLY and CDR2 FYNNEI. The CDR3 protein is CASYAFGANVLTF. The CDR3, as DNA: TGTGCCAGCTATGCTTTTGGGGCCAACGTCCTGACTTTC.

The chain carries TRBV28 and TRBJ1-1, with a weak D call TRBD1 (5 bases). Germline assignment: CDR1 MDHEN and CDR2 SYDVKM. Trimming removed 6 bases from V and 5 bases from J, with 19 bases in between. CDR3 length equals 15 residues. CDR3 sequence (DNA): TGTGCCAGCAGACCCACCTCCGGGGGGGGGACTGAAGCTTTCTTT. Translated: CASRPTSGGGTEAFF.

The chain combines TRBV7-8 with TRBJ2-5; D gene uncertain. This CDR3 spans 14 amino acids. The germline CDR1 and CDR2 sequences are SGHVS and FQNEAQ. The CDR3: CTGSLGWGQETQYF. CDR3 DNA sequence: TGTACCGGCAGCTTAGGATGGGGACAAGAGACCCAGTACTTC. Full variable domain (rest looked up from reference TRBV7-8 and TRBJ2-5): GAGVSQSPRYKVAKRGQDVALRCDPISGHVSLFWYQQALGQGPEFLTYFQNEAQLDKSGLPSDRFFAERPEGSVSTLKIQRTQQEDSAVYLCTGSLGWGQETQYFGPGTRLLVL.

This clonotype showed up many times. The chain employs TRBV2 and TRBJ2-3, with D possibly TRBD2 on 6 matching bases. Trimming removed 1 base from V and 2 bases from J, with 10 bases in between. In germline, CDR1 is SNHLY, CDR2 FYNNEI. CDR3 length: 15 amino acids. CDR3 region: CASSEGLANTDTQYF. The CDR3 DNA follows: TGTGCCAGCAGTGAAGGGCTAGCGAACACAGATACGCAGTATTTT.

The chain carries TRBV7-3 and TRBJ1-1, with TRBD1 matching over 7 bases. The CDR3 sequence is 13 residues long. CDR1 is SGHTA, CDR2 FQGTGA, per germline. Trimming took 3 bases from V and 6 from J; bases not matched to a gene: 4. CDR3 in DNA: TGTGCCAGCAGCTTCTACGACAGGGCTGAAGCTTTCTTT. Its protein is CASSFYDRAEAFF.

This clonotype was seen ten or more times. This chain connects TRBV24-1 to TRBJ1-2; D is undetermined. Germline CDR1 KGHDR, CDR2 SFDVKD. Trimming shortened V by 9 bases and J by 2 bases, and 9 bases separated the two germline ends. CDR3 size: 12 residues. The CDR3 loop is CATEDGNYGYTF. CDR3 coding DNA: TGTGCCACCGAGGACGGCAACTATGGCTACACCTTC.

In this sample, this clonotype turned up many times. The rearrangement links TRBV12-3 or TRBV12-4 to TRBJ1-5; TRBD1 matches 7 bases. The CDR3 runs 14 residues. J gave up 5 bases and V 4 bases, and 5 bases lay outside the gene matches. CDR3 sequence: CASSSDRSDQPQHF. In nucleotides, the CDR3 is TGTGCCAGCAGTTCGGACAGGTCGGATCAGCCCCAGCATTTT.